A single T cell receptor beta chain is shown here with its context. This entry is derived from a study of blood T cell repertoires in COVID-19. Study at large: Donors in the United States, Italy and Spain gave samples during acute or convalescent COVID-19. In each case, the material was cDNA or gDNA derived from T cells, B-cell-depleted T cells, or PBMCs.

Per the original methods: Reference gene primer amplification in the assay estimated nucleated cell counts. Some clones are missing from TCRdb's copy, which holds only in-frame ones; the method was immunoSEQ multiplex PCR. The DNA was the basis for D and trimming; V, J and clone size are from that table. The sample has some 200,000 clones, 82% seen once. This CDR3 is built from 15 residues. Germline-derived CDR1 and CDR2 are WNHNN and SYGVQD (reference sequence). V was trimmed by 5 bases and J by 0 bases, leaving 12 bases between them. Seattle patients were enrolled while actively infected and followed longitudinally.

The J gene is TRBJ2-3, the V gene TRBV10-1, with no clear D. This receptor was taken from a woman aged 70-85 years with COVID-19, enrolled during active disease. The specimen was peripheral blood. The CDR3 DNA reads TGCGCCAGCAGTCCGGCAGGAATGAGCACAGATACGCAGTATTTT. Translated: CASSPAGMSTDTQYF.